This TCR beta chain appears in the sequencing data of a study of T cell changes during pregnancy in multiple sclerosis (dated by TCRdb to about 2019). In the study overall: In women with multiple sclerosis, the researchers looked at how the T cell repertoire shifted as pregnancy progressed.

On this clone itself: What antigen it recognizes has not been identified. The input lacks base qualities; no much larger clone sits a single base away.

Library method: the immunoSEQ multiplex PCR assay. The table was pulled from immuneACCESS by TCRdb, which kept in-frame rearrangements only. Such tables lose some clones; where checked, under half of the loss comes from unresolved V genes, and the rest has no known cause. The sample has fewer than 150,000 clones on record, 90% to 98% of them singletons. The top ten clonotypes cover around 0.46% of the sample. V was cut back by 1 base and J by 6 bases, leaving a gap of 10 bases between them. The CDR3 goes from the cysteine to the phenylalanine over 13 residues. Left in the record is the CDR3 DNA by itself, 39 bases read in frame from the first base. In the germline V gene (reference sequence), CDR1 corresponds to MNHEY and CDR2 to SMNVEV.

The specimen was peripheral blood, collected after pregnancy. The clonotype comes from a female donor with multiple sclerosis, enrolled in a pregnancy study. In this chain, TRBV27 is recombined with TRBJ2-7, with TRBD2 tentatively as D gene (6 bases match). The CDR3 reads CASSLLLASEQYF. The DNA reads as follows: TGTGCCAGCAGTTTATTACTAGCTTCCGAGCAGTACTTC.